The clone carrying this T cell receptor (beta chain) was counted at least ten times. Its target is not known. This entry is derived from a study of CD8 T cells in ankylosing spondylitis. The study, taken as a whole, reports: Disease-linked clones had a CD8+ phenotype and relatively low frequency in peripheral blood. Past research had described some motif variants in reactive arthritis synovial fluid and blood. Blood of patients with ankylosing spondylitis appeared to be characterized by a TCR beta motif of several highly homologous variants.

TCRdb reprocessed the 5' RACE reads via MiXCR and lists one record per CDR3 protein. The table shows fewer than 550,000 distinct CDR3 sequences, with about 5.7% occurring only once. The CDR3 loop spans 11 amino acids. V lost 10 bases and J lost 6; bases outside the gene matches: 5. Germline values: CDR1 SGHAT, CDR2 FQNNGV. This clonotype was obtained from a male donor with ankylosing spondylitis. Sample: blood, either unsorted or a sorted T cell fraction (not recorded which). V usage is TRBV11-2 and J usage is TRBJ2-7, with TRBD1 identical over 8 bases. This CDR3 reads CAIIQGGEQYF. The CDR3 DNA is TGTGCCATTATACAGGGGGGCGAGCAGTACTTC.